This is a list of T cell receptor beta chains from one sample in a study of vaccination and CD4 T cells after COVID-19. One entry per CDR3 protein results from TCRdb running MiXCR on the PCR reads. The data hold 12,000 or so distinct CDR3 sequences, with 35% to 50% observed a single time. The antigens for these receptors are not known. Input material: cultured CD4+ T cells from blood. All receptors derive from a human donor with COVID-19. Both conserved end residues are part of each CDR3. D genes are given only for firm matches. Not every row has a clone size; where given, it reads once, few, many or a size class.

v_gene: TRBV2
d_gene: TRBD2
abundance: once
j_gene: TRBJ2-7
CDR3aa: CATHTSGGNYEQYF
CDR3nt: TGTGCCACCCACACTAGCGGGGGGAACTACGAGCAGTACTTC

v_gene: TRBV7-3
d_gene: -
abundance: once
j_gene: TRBJ2-1
CDR3aa: CASSPYKNNEQFF
CDR3nt: TGTGCCAGCAGCCCCTATAAGAACAATGAGCAGTTCTTC

v_gene: TRBV7-2
d_gene: -
abundance: -
j_gene: TRBJ1-6
CDR3aa: CASKEGFSYNSPLHF
CDR3nt: TGTGCCAGCAAGGAGGGCTTCTCCTATAATTCACCCCTCCACTTT

v_gene: TRBV2
d_gene: TRBD1
abundance: few
j_gene: TRBJ2-5
CDR3aa: CASSEADREETQYF
CDR3nt: TGTGCCAGCAGTGAAGCGGACAGGGAAGAGACCCAGTACTTC

v_gene: TRBV9
d_gene: -
abundance: -
j_gene: TRBJ2-3
CDR3aa: CASSVVGVGTDTQYF
CDR3nt: TGTGCCAGCAGCGTAGTCGGGGTGGGGACAGATACGCAGTATTTT

v_gene: TRBV20-1
d_gene: -
abundance: -
j_gene: TRBJ1-4
CDR3aa: CSAGGWQGNEKLFF
CDR3nt: TGCAGTGCGGGAGGGTGGCAGGGAAATGAAAAACTGTTTTTT

v_gene: TRBV6-1
d_gene: -
abundance: few
j_gene: TRBJ1-1
CDR3aa: CASSASTGTVNTEAFF
CDR3nt: TGTGCCAGCAGCGCCTCAACCGGGACGGTAAACACTGAAGCTTTCTTT

v_gene: TRBV6-2/TRBV6-3
d_gene: TRBD2
abundance: few
j_gene: TRBJ2-3
CDR3aa: CASSSAGVYTDTQYF
CDR3nt: TGTGCCAGCAGCTCAGCGGGGGTATACACAGATACGCAGTATTTT

v_gene: TRBV30
d_gene: -
abundance: -
j_gene: TRBJ2-1
CDR3aa: CAWSPLRNEQFF
CDR3nt: TGTGCCTGGAGTCCTCTCCGCAATGAGCAGTTCTTC

v_gene: TRBV20-1
d_gene: TRBD2
abundance: -
j_gene: TRBJ2-3
CDR3aa: CSAPAGASGRDTQYF
CDR3nt: TGCAGTGCCCCGGCCGGGGCTAGCGGTAGGGATACGCAGTATTTT

v_gene: TRBV6-1
d_gene: TRBD2
abundance: -
j_gene: TRBJ2-2
CDR3aa: CASSMTSAANTGELFF
CDR3nt: TGTGCCAGCAGCATGACTAGCGCTGCGAACACCGGGGAGCTGTTTTTT

v_gene: TRBV18
d_gene: -
abundance: -
j_gene: TRBJ1-5
CDR3aa: CASSGADNQPQHF
CDR3nt: TGTGCCAGCTCGGGGGCTGACAATCAGCCCCAGCATTTT